The next 18 T cell receptor beta chains were all read from a single sample in a study of cytomegalovirus exposure and HLA in healthy donors. The PCR made use of 60 Vbeta and 13 Jbeta primers. Data came from immunoSEQ multiplex PCR; TCRdb stores just in-frame clones and leaves some out. The sample has about 200,000 clones, 65% to 90% seen once. Sequenced material: PBMCs. The receptors were sampled from a woman between 25 and 40 years old in good health and CMV-seronegative.

This sequence joins TRBV28 and TRBJ1-2, with 9 bases fitting TRBD1. The length of the CDR3 is 13 residues. Germline V lookup: CDR1 MDHEN, CDR2 SYDVKM. V lost 10 bases and J lost 5; bases outside the gene matches: 8. The CDR3 DNA follows: TGTGCCACCCGTGGGGACAGGGTTTATGGCTACACCTTC. Protein: CATRGDRVYGYTF.

The CDR3: CASQDKEGYGYTF. The CDR3 DNA reads TGTGCCAGCCAGGATAAGGAGGGCTATGGCTACACCTTC. This chain links TRBV2 with TRBJ1-2; no clear D gene. The CDR3 spans 13 residues. Germline lookup yields CDR1 SNHLY and CDR2 FYNNEI. Trimming removed 8 bases at V and 4 bases at J, with 14 bases between.

The V gene is TRBV30, the J gene TRBJ2-5; 16 bases line up with TRBD2. Germline CDR1 GTSNPN, CDR2 SVGIG (reference sequence). V was clipped by 4 bases and J by 2 bases; unmatched bases: 10. The CDR3 extends over 18 amino acids. CDR3 in amino acids: CAWTMGLAGGLTQETQYF. The DNA for the CDR3 is TGTGCCTGGACCATGGGACTAGCGGGGGGGTTAACACAAGAGACCCAGTACTTC.

The chain combines TRBV10-1 with TRBJ2-1; TRBD2 matches 9 bases. The ends lost 4 bases at V and 4 bases at J; junction bases unmatched: 8. This CDR3 spans 16 amino acids. Germline CDR1 WNHNN, CDR2 SYGVQD (reference sequence). CDR3 nucleotides: TGCGCCAGCAGTGGGGAGGCTAGCGGGGTATACAATGAGCAGTTCTTC. It encodes CASSGEASGVYNEQFF.

This chain links TRBV7-2 with TRBJ1-1; perhaps TRBD1 as D (5 bases). Germline V CDR1 and CDR2: SGHTA, FQGNSA. This CDR3 is 14 amino acids long. Trimming took off 3 bases at V and 9 bases at J, with 17 bases between the two ends. In DNA form, the CDR3 reads TGTGCCAGCAGCTTGGGGACCGCGGGGGGTAAAGCTTTCTTT. As protein: CASSLGTAGGKAFF.

The V and J genes are TRBV19 and TRBJ2-7; TRBD1 matches at 7 bases. The CDR3 consists of 13 residues. The germline V gene encodes CDR1 LNHDA and CDR2 SQIVND (reference sequence). V shed 6 bases, J shed 2 bases, and the junction held 4 bases outside the gene matches. The CDR3 sequence: CASSQQGTYEQYF. CDR3 coding DNA: TGTGCCAGTAGCCAACAGGGGACCTACGAGCAGTACTTC. Full variable domain (rest looked up from reference TRBV19 and TRBJ2-7): DGGITQSPKYLFRKEGQNVTLSCEQNLNHDAMYWYRQDPGQGLRLIYYSQIVNDFQKGDIAEGYSVSREKKESFPLTVTSAQKNPTAFYLCASSQQGTYEQYFGPGTRLTVT.

The CDR3 DNA reads TGTGCCATTGAGGGCCAGTACTTC. Translation: CAIEGQYF. The J gene is TRBJ2-5, the V gene TRBV2, with D perhaps matching TRBD2 (5 bases). V was shortened by 10 bases and J by 10 bases, with 7 bases between the two germline ends. The CDR3 sequence is 8 residues long. CDR1 and CDR2 from the germline V gene are SNHLY and FYNNEI.

Here the CDR3 reads CASSRYSTGELFF. For the CDR3, the DNA is TGCGCCAGCAGCCGGTACAGCACCGGGGAGCTGTTTTTT. The gene calls are TRBV4-1 and TRBJ2-2; D uncertain. V was trimmed by 4 bases and J by 4 bases, leaving 7 bases between them. Germline CDR1 MGHRA, CDR2 YSYEKL. The CDR3 contains 13 residues.

The V call is TRBV21-1, the J call TRBJ1-6. TRBV21-1 represents a pseudogene. The CDR3 spans 16 residues. This chain's CDR3 is CASSKRGGVLNSPLHF. The CDR3 nucleotides are TGTGCCAGCAGCAAAAGGGGGGGCGTTCTTAATTCACCCCTCCACTTT.

V usage is TRBV7-6 and J usage is TRBJ2-1, with a possible D match to TRBD2 (7 bases). The CDR3 totals 16 residues. The V gene's germline CDR1 is SGHVS and CDR2 FNYEAQ. Trimming shortened V by 5 bases and J by 7 bases, and 21 bases separated the two germline ends. The CDR3 region has the DNA TGTGCCAGCAGCCCTGCGAGGAGGGGGGGTTCGAATGAGCAGTTCTTC. Translation: CASSPARRGGSNEQFF.

Comments on this clone: The germline gene is not matched at one end of the junction; a read error may be the cause. The chain carries TRBV7-7 and TRBJ2-7, with 7 bases identical to TRBD1. The CDR3 extends over 13 amino acids. Germline V gene lookup returns CDR1 SSHAT and CDR2 FNYEAQ (reference sequence). The CDR3 bases are TGTGCTAGCAGCTTCTCGACAGGGTCCGAGCAGTACTTC. Protein: CASSFSTGSEQYF.

This clone appeared a few times. The V and J genes are TRBV7-3 and TRBJ2-1; the match to TRBD2 covers 7 bases. Germline values: CDR1 SGHTA, CDR2 FQGTGA. With 3 bases clipped from V and 7 bases from J, the junction kept 6 bases outside the gene matches. The CDR3 runs 14 residues. The CDR3 sequence: CASSFRGGRNEQFF. As DNA, the CDR3 is TGTGCCAGCAGCTTCCGCGGGGGTCGGAATGAGCAGTTCTTC. Complete variable domain (other parts from reference TRBV7-3 and TRBJ2-1): GAGVSQTPSNKVTEKGKYVELRCDPISGHTALYWYRQSLGQGPEFLIYFQGTGAADDSGLPNDRFFAVRPEGSVSTLKIQRTERGDSAVYLCASSFRGGRNEQFFGPGTRLTVL.

V and J are TRBV28 and TRBJ2-3; 7 bases line up with TRBD2. Germline lookup yields CDR1 MDHEN and CDR2 SYDVKM. The trim removed 5 bases at V and 2 bases at J, leaving 7 bases unmatched. This CDR3 spans 15 amino acids. CDR3: CASSLERGHTDTQYF. CDR3 nucleotides: TGTGCCAGCAGTCTCGAGCGGGGCCACACAGATACGCAGTATTTT.

The V and J genes are TRBV19 and TRBJ2-7; perhaps TRBD1 as D (6 bases). Trimming removed 5 bases at V and 4 bases at J, with 15 bases between. The CDR3 spans 14 residues. CDR1 is LNHDA, CDR2 SQIVND, per germline (reference sequence). DNA for the CDR3: TGTGCCAGTAGTCCGACCACAGACAGGTACGAGCAGTACTTC. It encodes CASSPTTDRYEQYF.

The rearrangement joins TRBV18 to TRBJ2-6; D might be TRBD2 (6 bases). V lost 3 bases and J 3 bases, leaving 15 bases between the germline ends. In germline, CDR1 is KGHSH, CDR2 LQKENI. This CDR3 has 17 amino acids. CDR3 region: CASSPTLGGYGANVLTF. CDR3 DNA sequence: TGTGCCAGCTCACCGACCCTTGGGGGGTATGGGGCCAACGTCCTGACTTTC.

V gene TRBV15 combines with J gene TRBJ2-1; D not resolved. Per germline, CDR1 LNHNV and CDR2 YYDKDF (reference sequence). Trimming took off 6 bases at V and 6 bases at J, with 6 bases between the two ends. This CDR3 has 11 residues. CDR3 region: CATRLSNEQFF. The CDR3, as DNA: TGTGCCACCAGACTTTCCAATGAGCAGTTCTTC.

The CDR3 nucleotides read TGTGCCAGCAGCTTAAAGGGACAGGGGGCCCCATATAGCAATCAGCCCCAGCATTTT. As protein: CASSLKGQGAPYSNQPQHF. The chain has TRBV9 and TRBJ1-5, with TRBD1 identical over 12 bases. The CDR3 consists of 19 residues. V trimming: 4 bases; J trimming: 0 bases; junction bases outside the gene matches: 11. CDR1 is SGDLS and CDR2 is YYNGEE in the germline V gene.

This rearrangement joins TRBV29-1 to TRBJ1-2; 9 bases match TRBD1. The germline CDR1 and CDR2 sequences are SQVTM and ANQGSEA. J gave up 2 bases and V 3 bases, and 4 bases lay outside the gene matches. This CDR3 is 14 amino acids long. CDR3 in DNA: TGCAGCGTTGACGACAGGGGGTTAAACTATGGCTACACCTTC. Translation gives CSVDDRGLNYGYTF.